One and the same sample provided the 7 T cell receptor gamma chains below, sequenced in a study of Vδ1+ human thymocytes. Study-level results: Highly polyclonal TRG and TRD repertoires with Gaussian CDR3 length distributions appeared in thymus.

Extracted RNA was reverse transcribed into cDNA. Multiplex PCR used pooled V-gene forward primers and a constant-region reverse primer to amplify CDR3s. TCRdb ran CATT on the multiplex PCR reads. In the table there are 36,000 or so gamma-chain clones, roughly 21% of which are singletons. No antigen has been assigned to these receptors. Sequenced material: Vdelta1+ gamma-delta thymocytes from the thymus. Subset indicated: FACS-sorted CD3+ TCRalphabeta- TCRVdelta1+ TCRVdelta2- thymocytes. Receptors originate from a girl under three years old who had congenital heart surgery.

This clone has more than one count but fewer than ten. Since a much larger clone is just one base distant, this may be a read error. Other DNA sequences from this sample encode an identical CDR3 as well. The chain combines TRGV9 with TRGJ1 or TRGJ2. Germline-derived CDR1 and CDR2 are GITISATS and ISYDGTV (reference sequence). This CDR3 has 11 residues. The CDR3 is CALWEVQKKLF. As DNA, the CDR3 is TGTGCCCTGTGGGAGGTGCAGAAGAAACTCTTT.

V usage is TRGV2 and J usage is TRGJP2. The germline V gene has CDR1 EGSNGY and CDR2 YDSYNSKV. The CDR3 spans 18 residues. The V and J ends lost 4 bases and 0 bases, in that order; junction bases with no gene match: 14. The CDR3 DNA is TGTGCCACCTGGGATCAGCCGAGGGGATATAGTAGTGATTGGATCAAGACGTTT. This gives the protein CATWDQPRGYSSDWIKTF.

A few counts support this clone. Other DNA sequences in this sample translate to the same CDR3. The genes are TRGV4 and TRGJ1 or TRGJ2. CDR3 length: 13 residues. CDR1 EGSTGY and CDR2 YDSYTSSV come from the germline V gene. Trimming took 0 bases from V and 6 from J; bases not matched to a gene: 5. The CDR3 DNA sequence: TGTGCCACCTGGGATGGGCCCGGTTATAAGAAACTCTTT. Encoded protein: CATWDGPGYKKLF.

This clone was counted between two and nine times. This chain connects TRGV8 to TRGJ1 or TRGJ2. CDR1 VENAVY and CDR2 YDSYNSRV come from the germline V gene. After removal of 6 bases from V and 2 bases from J, the junction contained 4 bases not matched to a gene. There are 12 residues in the CDR3. The CDR3 is CATWQHYYKKLF. CDR3 DNA: TGTGCCACCTGGCAGCATTATTATAAGAAACTCTTT.

Comments on this clone: Given a much more abundant clone one base away, this may be a read error. Other DNA variants within this sample encode the same CDR3. This rearrangement joins TRGV4 to TRGJ1 or TRGJ2. The CDR3 sequence is 12 residues long. V lost 0 bases, J lost 7 bases, and 3 bases stayed unmatched. CDR1 and CDR2 from the germline V gene are EGSTGY and YDSYTSSV. CDR3 residues: CATWDGCYKKLF. DNA for the CDR3: TGTGCCACCTGGGATGGGTGCTATAAGAAACTCTTT.

This clone was seen only a few times. V gene TRGV9 combines with J gene TRGJ1 or TRGJ2. Per the germline V gene, CDR1 is GITISATS and CDR2 is ISYDGTV (reference sequence). V shed 4 bases, J shed 6 bases, and the junction held 6 bases outside the gene matches. This CDR3 contains 12 residues. The CDR3 is CALWEECYKKLF. The CDR3 nucleotides read TGTGCCTTGTGGGAAGAGTGTTATAAGAAACTCTTT.

A single count supports this clone. V usage is TRGV5 and J usage is TRGJ1 or TRGJ2. The junction had 9 bases not matched to a gene; V was cut back by 3 bases and J by 1 base. CDR1 and CDR2 (germline): VINAFY, YDVSNSKD. CDR3 length: 15 amino acids. The CDR3 DNA is TGTGCCACCTGGGACGGACGTCCCAATTATTATAAGAAACTCTTT. Translation gives CATWDGRPNYYKKLF.